Described below is a single T cell receptor beta chain sequence and its context. The data belong to a study of blood T cell repertoires in COVID-19. Study details: The study drew acute and convalescent COVID-19 samples from the United States, Italy and Spain. Sample material is recorded as cDNA or gDNA derived from T cells, B-cell-depleted T cells, or PBMCs.

The CDR3 runs to 14 residues. The V gene's germline CDR1 is LGHDT and CDR2 YNNKEL (reference sequence). The V segment lost 4 bases and the J segment 9 bases; nucleotides outside the gene matches: 6. Authors' processing steps: Amplified reference gene primers provided the basis for estimating nucleated cell counts. Only in-frame clones appear in the TCRdb table, and some are missing; sequencing was by immunoSEQ multiplex PCR. V and J calls plus clone size are reproduced from that table; the DNA served to infer D and trimming. The sample lists tens of thousands of clones, about nine tenths occurring once.

The source is a man aged 65 to 85 with active or convalescent COVID-19. The sample consisted of peripheral blood. The gene calls are TRBV3-1 (or the pseudogene TRBV3-2) and TRBJ2-1, with 10 nucleotides matching TRBD2. Here the CDR3 reads CASSPSGRAGEQFF. CDR3 nucleotide sequence: TGTGCCAGCAGCCCAAGCGGGAGGGCCGGTGAGCAGTTCTTC.